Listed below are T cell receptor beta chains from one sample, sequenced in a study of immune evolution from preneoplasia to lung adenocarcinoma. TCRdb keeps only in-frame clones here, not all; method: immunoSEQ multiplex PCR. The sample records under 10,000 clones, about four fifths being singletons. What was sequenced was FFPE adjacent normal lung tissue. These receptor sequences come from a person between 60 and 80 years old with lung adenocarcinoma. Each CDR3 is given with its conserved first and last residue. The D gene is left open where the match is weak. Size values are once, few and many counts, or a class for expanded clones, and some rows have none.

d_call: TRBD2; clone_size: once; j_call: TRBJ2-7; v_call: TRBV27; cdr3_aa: CASSGLAGGHGEQYF; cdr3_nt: TGTGCCAGCAGTGGTCTAGCGGGAGGGCATGGCGAGCAGTACTTC
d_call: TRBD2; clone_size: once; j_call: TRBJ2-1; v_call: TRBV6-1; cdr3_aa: CASIPGLAAYNEQFF; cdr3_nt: TGTGCCAGCATCCCGGGACTAGCGGCCTACAATGAGCAGTTCTTC
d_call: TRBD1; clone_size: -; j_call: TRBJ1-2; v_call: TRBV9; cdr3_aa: CASSPTRTGEGGYTF; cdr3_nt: TGTGCCAGCAGCCCGACCCGGACAGGGGAGGGAGGCTACACCTTC
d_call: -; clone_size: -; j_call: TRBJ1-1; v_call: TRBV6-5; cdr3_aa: CASRKDSGGNTEAFF; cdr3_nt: TGTGCCAGCAGGAAGGACAGCGGCGGGAACACTGAAGCTTTCTTT
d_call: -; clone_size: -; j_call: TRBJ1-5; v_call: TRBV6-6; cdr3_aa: CASSYVLSQPQHF; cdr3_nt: TGTGCCAGCAGTTACGTTTTGAGTCAGCCCCAGCATTTT
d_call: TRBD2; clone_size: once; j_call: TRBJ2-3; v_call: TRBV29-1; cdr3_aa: CSVGRREHGTDTQYF; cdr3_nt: TGCAGCGTTGGTCGGCGGGAGCACGGCACAGATACGCAGTATTTT
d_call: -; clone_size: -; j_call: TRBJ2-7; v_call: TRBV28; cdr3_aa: CASSFSGISSEQYF; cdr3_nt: TGTGCCAGCAGTTTCTCCGGGATCTCGAGCGAGCAGTACTTC
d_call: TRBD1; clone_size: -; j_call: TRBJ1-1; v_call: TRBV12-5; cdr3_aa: CASGPTGGLYTEAFF; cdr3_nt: TGTGCTAGTGGTCCTACAGGGGGCTTGTACACTGAAGCTTTCTTT
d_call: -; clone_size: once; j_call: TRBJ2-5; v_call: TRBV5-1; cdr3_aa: CASSGSGVPGVQETQYF; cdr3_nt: TGCGCCAGCAGCGGTAGCGGCGTACCTGGAGTCCAAGAGACCCAGTACTTC
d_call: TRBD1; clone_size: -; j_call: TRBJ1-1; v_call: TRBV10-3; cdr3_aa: CAIRDRGYAEAFF; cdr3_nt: TGTGCCATCAGGGACAGGGGGTACGCTGAAGCTTTCTTT
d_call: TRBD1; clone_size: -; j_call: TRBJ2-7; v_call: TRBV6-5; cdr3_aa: CASSLDRGDYEQYF; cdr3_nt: TGTGCCAGCAGTCTGGACAGGGGGGACTACGAGCAGTACTTC
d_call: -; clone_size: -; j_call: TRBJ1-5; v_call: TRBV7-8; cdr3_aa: CASSLGVLGQPQHF; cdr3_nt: TGTGCCAGCAGCTTAGGGGTTCTCGGTCAGCCCCAGCATTTT
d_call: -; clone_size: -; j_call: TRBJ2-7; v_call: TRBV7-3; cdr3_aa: CASSNNTYEQYF; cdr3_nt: TGTGCCAGCAGCAACAACACCTACGAGCAGTACTTC
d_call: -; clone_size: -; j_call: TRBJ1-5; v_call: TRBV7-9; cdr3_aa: CASSSRGNQPQHF; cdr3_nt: TGTGCCAGCAGCTCCAGAGGCAATCAGCCCCAGCATTTT
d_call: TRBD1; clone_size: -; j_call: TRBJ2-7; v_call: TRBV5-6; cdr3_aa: CASSWTGNEQYF; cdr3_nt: TGTGCCAGCAGCTGGACAGGTAACGAGCAGTACTTC
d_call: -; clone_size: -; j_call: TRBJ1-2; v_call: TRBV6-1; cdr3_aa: CASSEQLSQGYGYTF; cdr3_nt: TGTGCCAGCAGTGAACAGCTCAGTCAGGGCTATGGCTACACCTTC
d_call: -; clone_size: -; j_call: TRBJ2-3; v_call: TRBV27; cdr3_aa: CASSLASGRNTQYF; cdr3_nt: TGTGCCAGCAGTTTAGCCAGCGGCCGGAATACGCAGTATTTT
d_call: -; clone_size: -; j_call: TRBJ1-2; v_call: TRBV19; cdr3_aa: CASSIEGGGNYGYTF; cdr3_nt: TGTGCCAGTAGTATCGAGGGCGGAGGGAACTATGGCTACACCTTC
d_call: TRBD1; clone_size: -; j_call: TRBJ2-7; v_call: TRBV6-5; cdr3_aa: CASSYSGQGEQYF; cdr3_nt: TGTGCCAGCAGTTACTCGGGACAGGGAGAGCAGTACTTC
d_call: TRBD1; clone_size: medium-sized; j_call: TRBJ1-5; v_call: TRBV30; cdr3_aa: CAWSVRDSSNQPQHF; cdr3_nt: TGTGCCTGGAGTGTACGGGACAGTAGCAATCAGCCCCAGCATTTT
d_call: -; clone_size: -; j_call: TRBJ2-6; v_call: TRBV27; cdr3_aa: CASGLYSGANVLTF; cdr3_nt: TGTGCCAGTGGACTGTACTCTGGCGCCAACGTCCTGACTTTC
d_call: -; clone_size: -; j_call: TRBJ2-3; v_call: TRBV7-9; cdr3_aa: CASTRVTSTDTQYF; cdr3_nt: TGTGCCAGCACGAGAGTAACTAGCACAGATACGCAGTATTTT
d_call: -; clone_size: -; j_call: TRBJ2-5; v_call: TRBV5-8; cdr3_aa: CASSFLGRTQETQYF; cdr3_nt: TGTGCCAGCAGCTTTCTTGGACGGACCCAAGAGACCCAGTACTTC
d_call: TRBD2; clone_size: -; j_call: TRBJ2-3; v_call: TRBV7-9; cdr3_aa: CASSSGSDTDTQYF; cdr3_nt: TGTGCCAGCAGTAGCGGGTCGGACACAGATACGCAGTATTTT
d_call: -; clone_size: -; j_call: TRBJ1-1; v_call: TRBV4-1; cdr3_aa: CASSPWGDTLSGRYYEAFF; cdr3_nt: TGCGCCAGCAGCCCGTGGGGCGATACTCTTTCTGGGAGATACTATGAAGCTTTCTTT
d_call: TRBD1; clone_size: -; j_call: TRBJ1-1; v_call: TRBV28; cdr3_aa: CASRQGSTEAFF; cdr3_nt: TGTGCCAGCCGACAGGGGAGCACTGAAGCTTTCTTT
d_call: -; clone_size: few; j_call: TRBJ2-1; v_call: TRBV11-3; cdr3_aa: CASSLRQTYNEQFF; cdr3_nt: TGTGCCAGCAGCTTGCGGCAAACCTACAATGAGCAGTTCTTC
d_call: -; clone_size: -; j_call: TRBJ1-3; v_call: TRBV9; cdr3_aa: CASSPTTSGNTIYF; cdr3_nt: TGTGCCAGCAGCCCCACGACCTCTGGAAACACCATATATTTT
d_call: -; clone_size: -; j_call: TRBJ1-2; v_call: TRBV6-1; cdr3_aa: CASSDPGGGVYGYTF; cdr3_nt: TGTGCCAGCAGCGACCCGGGAGGGGGTGTGTATGGCTACACCTTC
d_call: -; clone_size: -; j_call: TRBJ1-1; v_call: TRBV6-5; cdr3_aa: CASSYSDRPNTEAFF; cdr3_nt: TGTGCCAGCAGTTACTCCGACAGGCCCAACACTGAAGCTTTCTTT
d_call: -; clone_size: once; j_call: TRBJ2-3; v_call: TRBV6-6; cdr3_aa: CASSPGDQEADTQYF; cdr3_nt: TGTGCCAGCAGTCCCGGGGACCAGGAGGCAGATACGCAGTATTTT
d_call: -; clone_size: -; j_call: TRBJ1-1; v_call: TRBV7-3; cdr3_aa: CASSWTANTEAFF; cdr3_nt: TGTGCCAGCAGCTGGACAGCGAACACTGAAGCTTTCTTT
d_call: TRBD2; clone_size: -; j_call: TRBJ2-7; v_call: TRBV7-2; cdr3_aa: CASSSGTSGYEQYF; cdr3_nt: TGTGCCAGCAGCTCCGGGACTAGCGGTTACGAGCAGTACTTC
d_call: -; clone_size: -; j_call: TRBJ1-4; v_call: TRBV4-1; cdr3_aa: CASRRDLGEKLFF; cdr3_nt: TGCGCCAGCAGAAGGGACTTGGGAGAAAAACTGTTTTTT
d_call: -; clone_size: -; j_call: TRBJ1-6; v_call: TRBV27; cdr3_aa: CASSSPTPGSPLHF; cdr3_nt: TGTGCCAGCAGTTCCCCAACCCCCGGATCACCCCTCCACTTT
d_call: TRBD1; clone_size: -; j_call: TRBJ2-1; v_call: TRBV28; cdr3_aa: CASGRGQVNEQFF; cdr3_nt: TGTGCCAGCGGCAGGGGGCAGGTCAATGAGCAGTTCTTC
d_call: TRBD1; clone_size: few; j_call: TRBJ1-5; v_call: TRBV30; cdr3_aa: CAWSAPGGGAYSNQPQHF; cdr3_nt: TGTGCCTGGAGTGCCCCAGGGGGGGGTGCCTATAGCAATCAGCCCCAGCATTTT
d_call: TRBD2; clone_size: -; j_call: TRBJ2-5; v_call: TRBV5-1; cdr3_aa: CASSFTGTSWETQYF; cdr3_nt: TGCGCCAGCAGCTTCACCGGGACTAGTTGGGAGACCCAGTACTTC